This T cell receptor (beta chain) stems from a study of blood T cell repertoires in COVID-19. Study information: The analysed material was cDNA or gDNA that came from T cells, B-cell-depleted T cells, or PBMCs.

The study recruited people aged about 18 to 89 years across approximately 25 US areas. Cohort 3 donors were reported recovered after two negative PCRs, clearance, or symptom resolution. V was pared by 5 bases and J by 5 bases, with 5 bases of the junction left unmatched. The CDR3 consists of 14 residues. CDR1 is SGHRS, CDR2 YFSETQ, per germline. Clones were read by immunoSEQ multiplex PCR, and TCRdb kept only the in-frame ones, dropping some. The sample has 200,000 to 250,000 clones, over 65% seen once. This clonotype originated in a woman aged 55-70 years who had recovered from COVID-19. The V and J genes are TRBV5-1 and TRBJ1-2; 11 bases agree with TRBD1. Sequencing input: PBMCs or T cells enriched from blood (not recorded which). CDR3 DNA sequence: TGCGCCAGCAGATCCGGACAGGGGGCATATGGCTACACCTTC. Translated: CASRSGQGAYGYTF.